Listed here are 10 T cell receptor beta chains from one sample, sequenced in a study of blood T cell repertoires in COVID-19. Profiled with immunoSEQ multiplex PCR; TCRdb holds only in-frame clones, not every one. The sample has over 70,000 clones, about 85% seen once. The sequenced material came from peripheral blood. Source of these receptors: a man at least 80 years old with acute or convalescent COVID-19.

This clone was seen more than once but under ten times. This chain uses TRBV19 with TRBJ1-4; D not certain. The CDR3 is 16 amino acids. V dropped 1 base and J dropped 0 bases, with 9 bases sitting between them. Germline CDR1 reads LNHDA; CDR2 reads SQIVND (reference sequence). The CDR3 here is CASSIARSATNEKLFF. Here the CDR3 DNA reads TGTGCCAGTAGTATAGCACGCAGTGCAACTAATGAAAAACTGTTTTTT.

This chain joins TRBV18 and TRBJ2-7; 8 bases line up with TRBD1. This CDR3 region has 13 residues. The V and J ends lost 3 bases and 6 bases, in that order; junction bases with no gene match: 4. Germline lookup yields CDR1 KGHSH and CDR2 LQKENI. The CDR3 sequence: CASSPGQGREQYF. DNA of the CDR3: TGTGCCAGCTCACCCGGACAGGGACGCGAGCAGTACTTC.

The DNA for the CDR3 is TGTGCCAGCAGCCAAGACAGGACTAGCGGAGCTTTTCAACCCTACGAGCAGTACTTC. Its protein is CASSQDRTSGAFQPYEQYF. This chain joins TRBV4-2 and TRBJ2-7, with TRBD2 matching 10 bases. The CDR3 is 19 residues long. The V and J ends lost 0 bases and 2 bases, in that order; junction bases with no gene match: 13. Germline V gene lookup returns CDR1 LGHNA and CDR2 YNFKEQ.

The CDR3 protein is CASSQDLEGDSPLHF. Written as DNA, the CDR3 is TGCGCCAGCAGCCAAGATCTGGAGGGCGATTCACCCCTCCACTTT. The J gene is TRBJ1-6, the V gene TRBV4-3; D remains unclear. Germline V gene lookup returns CDR1 LGHNA and CDR2 YSLEER. V was pared by 0 bases and J by 8 bases, with 11 bases between. The CDR3 covers 15 residues.

The V gene is TRBV7-2, the J gene TRBJ2-5; 11 bases are shared with TRBD2. The CDR3 extends over 17 amino acids. J gave up 5 bases and V 4 bases, and 12 bases lay outside the gene matches. Per the germline V gene, CDR1 is SGHTA and CDR2 is FQGNSA. The CDR3 DNA reads TGTGCCAGCAGCTCCGTTTCTTTAGCGGGAGGGCTCGAGACCCAGTACTTC. This codes for CASSSVSLAGGLETQYF.

The V gene is TRBV5-4, the J gene TRBJ1-6, with D perhaps TRBD1 (6 bases). Germline values: CDR1 SGHNT, CDR2 YYREEE (reference sequence). The CDR3 sequence is 15 residues long. Trimming removed 5 bases at V and 5 bases at J, with 14 bases between. As DNA, the CDR3 is TGTGCCAGCAGTCGAGGGGGTTTGAATAATTCACCCCTCCACTTT. It is translated as CASSRGGLNNSPLHF. Looking up the rest from reference TRBV5-4 and TRBJ1-6 gives the full variable domain: ETGVTQSPTHLIKTRGQQVTLRCSSQSGHNTVSWYQQALGQGPQFIFQYYREEENGRGNFPPRFSGLQFPNYSSELNVNALELDDSALYLCASSRGGLNNSPLHFGNGTRLTVT.

The chain employs TRBV5-1 and TRBJ1-5; D is unresolved. The CDR3 spans 13 residues. V lost 1 base and J lost 5, with 7 bases in between. The germline V gene encodes CDR1 SGHRS and CDR2 YFSETQ. CDR3 residues: CASSLTEDQPQHF. Written as DNA, the CDR3 is TGCGCCAGCAGCTTGACTGAAGATCAGCCCCAGCATTTT.

This chain connects TRBV27 to TRBJ2-7; 11 bases fit TRBD2. The CDR3 has 18 residues. From germline, CDR1 is MNHEY and CDR2 SMNVEV (reference sequence). V lost 0 bases, J lost 4 bases, and 11 bases stayed unmatched. The CDR3 DNA reads as TGTGCCAGCAGTTTATCGCCGACCGGGACTAGCGGACCATACGAGCAGTACTTC. Translating gives CASSLSPTGTSGPYEQYF.

V usage is TRBV6-5 and J usage is TRBJ1-2; D is undetermined. This CDR3 contains 14 residues. The V gene's germline CDR1 is MNHEY and CDR2 SVGAGI. Deletions cut 0 bases from V and 0 bases from J, with 5 bases between. The CDR3 protein is CASSYSQANYGYTF. CDR3 sequence (DNA): TGTGCCAGCAGTTACTCGCAGGCTAACTATGGCTACACCTTC.

The V and J genes are TRBV7-2 and TRBJ2-3; 8 nucleotides agree with TRBD1. Unmatched junction bases numbered 11, after V lost 4 bases and J lost 5 bases. This CDR3 region has 16 residues. Germline V gene data show CDR1 as SGHTA and CDR2 as FQGNSA. The CDR3 region is CASSYPGQGGRDTQYF. The CDR3 nucleotides are TGTGCCAGCAGCTATCCCGGACAGGGAGGTAGAGATACGCAGTATTTT.